These 4 T cell receptor beta chains were sequenced from one sample in a study of blood T cell repertoires in COVID-19. Profiling relied on immunoSEQ multiplex PCR, and the TCRdb table lists in-frame clones only, not all of them. The sample contains some 260,000 clones, 80% to 90% of which appear only once. Source material: peripheral blood. The receptors were sampled from a woman in her 70s with COVID-19, enrolled during active disease.

The CDR3 protein is CASSYSETDTQYF. The CDR3 region has the DNA TGTGCCAGCAGTTACTCAGAGACAGATACGCAGTATTTT. The V and J genes are TRBV6-6 and TRBJ2-3; D gene unclear. CDR1 and CDR2 (germline): MNHNY, SVGAGI (reference sequence). Trimming shortened V by 0 bases and J by 3 bases, and 4 bases separated the two germline ends. CDR3 length equals 13 residues.

This clone was seen once. V and J are TRBV5-1 and TRBJ2-1, with 8 positions matching TRBD2. CDR1 is SGHRS and CDR2 is YFSETQ in the germline V gene. The J segment lost 3 bases and the V segment lost 0 bases, leaving 8 bases of the junction unmatched. The CDR3 covers 17 residues. The CDR3 here is CASSLVLASGFYNEQFF. CDR3 bases: TGCGCCAGCAGCTTGGTTTTGGCTAGCGGGTTCTACAATGAGCAGTTCTTC.

CDR3 nucleotides: TGTGCCAGCAGTTACTTGAGGGGGAGCAGCTCCTACGAGCAGTACTTC. It specifies CASSYLRGSSSYEQYF. The V gene is TRBV6-6, the J gene TRBJ2-7; perhaps TRBD1 as D (6 bases). From germline, CDR1 is MNHNY and CDR2 SVGAGI (reference sequence). Trimming shortened V by 1 base and J by 0 bases, and 13 bases separated the two germline ends. The CDR3 sequence is 16 residues long.

The gene calls are TRBV7-9 and TRBJ2-5; the D gene is possibly TRBD1 (6 bases). This CDR3 has 13 amino acids. The germline CDR1 and CDR2 sequences are SEHNR and FQNEAQ (reference sequence). Trimming took 1 base from V and 8 from J, leaving 11 bases between them. The CDR3 DNA is TGTGCCAGCAGCTTAGGCCAGGGGCGTACCCAGTACTTC. It encodes CASSLGQGRTQYF.